This T cell receptor (beta chain) is drawn from a study of CD8+CD57+ T cells in acquired aplastic anemia. In the study overall: CD4+ and CD8+ cells, once sorted, gave DNA averaging 3.2 ug. Study findings and constraints: Patients were compared with controls for CD8+ Simpson's diversity, and no significant difference emerged. Patients and controls shared 25 to 35 CD8+ CDR3 sequences, which appeared highly expressed in patients and within their immunodominant clones.

This CDR3 has 13 residues. V gave up 4 bases and J gave up 6 bases, with 11 bases separating them. Germline V CDR1 and CDR2: SGHTA, FQGNSA. Individuals selected for sequencing had exhibited CD8+CD57+ cell expansion on flow cytometry. Acquired aplastic anemia of severe grade affected all patients. Template material for TCR beta VDJ and CDR3 profiling consisted of genomic DNA. In TCRdb, the reads were re-called with MiXCR into one record per CDR3 protein. The data hold around 500,000 distinct CDR3 sequences, with about a third observed a single time. This clonotype was detected only a few times. What it recognizes is unknown.

The chain couples TRBV7-2 to TRBJ2-3; no firm D call. This TCR was recovered from a human donor with aplastic anemia. The sequencing sample was made of sorted CD4+, CD8+, or CD8+CD57+ T cells (not recorded which) from PBMCs. The CDR3 loop is CASSSSLGDTQYF. The CDR3 nucleotides read TGTGCCAGCAGCTCCAGCCTAGGGGATACGCAGTATTTT.